This paragraph covers one T cell receptor (beta chain) sequence. As yet, its antigen is unknown. This entry comes from a study of OX40 agonist ivuxolimab in advanced cancers. For the study at large: From roughly 20 to 90 years was the age range, with a mean of about 54 years, and nearly 85% were male.

Study conclusions and caveats: Also present in some nonresponders was a low level of normalized T-cell clonal expansion. More expanded clones were found, on average, in CD8+ than in CD4+ T cells.

The table came from immunoSEQ multiplex PCR; TCRdb's copy has only in-frame clones and leaves some out. The sample lists more than 50,000 clones; 87% were seen once. Germline CDR1 and CDR2: SGHAT and FQNNGV. Deletions cut 2 bases from V and 7 bases from J, with 9 bases between. CDR3 length: 14 amino acids. This receptor was identified in an adult with an advanced solid tumor such as melanoma, head and neck, liver or kidney cancer. The rearrangement joins TRBV11-2 to TRBJ1-6, with D possibly TRBD1 on 5 matching bases. The sequenced sample was CD4+ or CD8+ T cells sorted from blood, obtained in a trial of the OX40 agonist ivuxolimab. The CDR3 loop reads CASSLMGRNSPLHF. The DNA for the CDR3 is TGTGCCAGCAGCTTAATGGGGCGGAATTCACCCCTCCACTTT.